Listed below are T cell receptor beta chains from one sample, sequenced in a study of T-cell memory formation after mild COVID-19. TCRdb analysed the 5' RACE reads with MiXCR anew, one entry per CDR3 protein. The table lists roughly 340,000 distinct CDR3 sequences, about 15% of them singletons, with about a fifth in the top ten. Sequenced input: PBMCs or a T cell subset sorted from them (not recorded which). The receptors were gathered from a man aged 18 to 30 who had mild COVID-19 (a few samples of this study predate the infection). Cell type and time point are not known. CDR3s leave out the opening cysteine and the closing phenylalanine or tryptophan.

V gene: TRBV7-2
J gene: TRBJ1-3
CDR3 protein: ASSLLNWSGNTIY

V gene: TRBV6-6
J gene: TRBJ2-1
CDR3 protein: ATEVVSYNEQF

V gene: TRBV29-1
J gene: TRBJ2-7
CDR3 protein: SVEETVRY

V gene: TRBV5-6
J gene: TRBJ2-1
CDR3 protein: ASSPISGGAYNEQF

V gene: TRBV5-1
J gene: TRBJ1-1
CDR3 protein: ATGTGTRPENTEAF

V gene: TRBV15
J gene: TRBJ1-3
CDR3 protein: ATSTRGSDTIY

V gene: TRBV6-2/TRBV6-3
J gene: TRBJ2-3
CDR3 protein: ATRLAGASTDTQY

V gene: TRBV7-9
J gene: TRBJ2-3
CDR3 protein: ASSLERTIAGLGTDTQY

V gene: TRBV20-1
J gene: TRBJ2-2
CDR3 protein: SAPRGGRTGELF

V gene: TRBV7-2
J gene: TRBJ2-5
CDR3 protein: ASSLVGNGQETQY

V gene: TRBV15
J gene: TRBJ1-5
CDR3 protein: ATSREGRPKDNQPQH